The TCR beta chain under discussion was sequenced for a study of blood T cell repertoires in COVID-19. Per germline, CDR1 SGHVT and CDR2 SQSDAQ. The ends lost 5 bases at V and 7 bases at J; junction bases unmatched: 6. This CDR3 is built from 16 residues. Using immunoSEQ multiplex PCR, the repertoire was profiled, and TCRdb retains in-frame clones only, with some absent. This table has about 200,000 clones, approximately 91% appearing once. The receptor was isolated from a man between 60 and 75 years old who had recovered from COVID-19. Specimen: peripheral blood. The chain is built from TRBV7-4 and TRBJ2-2, with 14 bases matching TRBD2. The CDR3 is CASSPRTSGRIGELFF. The CDR3 region has the DNA TGTGCCAGCAGCCCTAGGACTAGCGGGAGGATCGGGGAGCTGTTTTTT.